The next 30 T cell receptor beta chains were all read from a single sample in a study of OX40 agonist ivuxolimab in advanced cancers. TCRdb's table, derived via immunoSEQ multiplex PCR, lists solely in-frame clones and lacks some. The data show approximately 82,000 clones, around 94% seen once. The sample in question was CD4+ or CD8+ T cells sorted from blood, obtained in a trial of the OX40 agonist ivuxolimab. All receptors derive from an adult with an advanced solid tumor such as melanoma, head and neck, liver or kidney cancer.

This chain uses TRBV12-5 with TRBJ2-1; D is ambiguous. Germline V CDR1 and CDR2: LGHNT, FRNRAP. CDR3 length equals 13 residues. The ends were cut back, 2 bases at V and 5 bases at J, with 7 bases in the middle. The CDR3, as DNA: TGTGCTAGTGGTTTGCCCGAGGACAATGAGCAGTTCTTC. This gives the protein CASGLPEDNEQFF. The variable domain in full, with the rest retrieved from reference TRBV12-5 and TRBJ2-1, is DARVTQTPRHKVTEMGQEVTMRCQPILGHNTVFWYRQTMMQGLELLAYFRNRAPLDDSGMPKDRFSAEMPDATLATLKIQPSEPRDSAVYFCASGLPEDNEQFFGPGTRLTVL.

The J gene is TRBJ1-1, the V gene TRBV19; 7 bases fit TRBD1. Per germline, CDR1 LNHDA and CDR2 SQIVND (reference sequence). With V trimmed by 7 bases and J by 8 bases, 7 bases remained unmatched. The CDR3 totals 12 residues. CDR3 bases: TGTGCCAGTACCCTAGGACAGGCGGAAGCTTTCTTT. Amino acid sequence: CASTLGQAEAFF.

The V call is TRBV6-6, the J call TRBJ2-1; a possible D gene is TRBD2 (6 bases). The germline gives CDR1 MNHNY, CDR2 SVGAGI (reference sequence). V was trimmed by 2 bases and J by 5 bases, leaving 13 bases between them. This CDR3 is built from 15 residues. This CDR3 is CASSYDERVDNEQFF. The CDR3 DNA reads TGTGCCAGCAGTTACGACGAGCGGGTAGACAATGAGCAGTTCTTC.

This chain connects TRBV27 to TRBJ1-5; 10 bases are shared with TRBD1. CDR1 and CDR2 (germline): MNHEY, SMNVEV (reference sequence). The CDR3 loop spans 15 amino acids. J lost 2 bases, V lost 4 bases, and 2 bases had no gene match. The CDR3 coding sequence is TGTGCCAGCAGTTCCGGGACAGGGGGCAATCAGCCCCAGCATTTT. Translated, it gives CASSSGTGGNQPQHF.

The chain couples TRBV10-2 to TRBJ1-4, with D perhaps matching TRBD1 (5 bases). The CDR3 sequence is 17 residues long. Germline-derived CDR1 and CDR2 are WSHSY and SAAADI. Trimming stripped 6 bases from V and 3 bases from J, with 20 bases between. The CDR3 DNA reads as TGCGCCAGCAGATTCGGGCCTAACTGGGGGTCTAATGAAAAACTGTTTTTT. Its translation: CASRFGPNWGSNEKLFF.

V gene TRBV4-1 combines with J gene TRBJ1-4; 7 bases agree with TRBD1. Germline CDR1 MGHRA, CDR2 YSYEKL. The CDR3 loop spans 14 amino acids. Trimming took 1 base from V and 12 from J; bases not matched to a gene: 8. The DNA for the CDR3 is TGCGCCAGCAGCCAAGCCGGACAGGCAGTGGAACTGTTTTTT. Its translation is CASSQAGQAVELFF.

The genes are TRBV6-5 and TRBJ1-1; D may be TRBD1 (5 bases). Deletions cut 5 bases from V and 0 bases from J, with 10 bases between. Germline V CDR1 and CDR2: MNHEY, SVGAGI. The CDR3 has 14 residues. CDR3 in DNA: TGTGCCAGCAGTCGACGACAGATGAACACTGAAGCTTTCTTT. Translation: CASSRRQMNTEAFF.

This chain links TRBV19 with TRBJ2-7; a possible D gene is TRBD2 (5 bases). V shed 5 bases and J shed 3 bases, with 17 bases lying between them. The CDR3 spans 15 residues. The germline CDR1 and CDR2 sequences are LNHDA and SQIVND (reference sequence). CDR3 amino acids: CASSDVASTVYEQYF. Here the CDR3 DNA reads TGTGCCAGTAGTGATGTAGCTAGCACGGTCTACGAGCAGTACTTC.

The chain has TRBV4-1 and TRBJ2-7, with no clear D. Germline V gene data show CDR1 as MGHRA and CDR2 as YSYEKL. V was clipped by 1 base and J by 6 bases, with 13 bases between them. The CDR3 is 14 amino acids. CDR3 nucleotides: TGCGCCAGCAGCCAAGGGCACGGATCGTCCGAGCAGTACTTC. Protein sequence: CASSQGHGSSEQYF.

The chain has TRBV19 and TRBJ2-1; 7 bases are a match to TRBD1. The ends lost 3 bases at V and 8 bases at J; junction bases unmatched: 19. Germline lookup yields CDR1 LNHDA and CDR2 SQIVND (reference sequence). The CDR3 loop spans 18 amino acids. CDR3 bases: TGTGCCAGTAGTATTAGGTTCCGTGAGGGGGCAACACCCGATGAGCAGTTCTTC. Translated: CASSIRFREGATPDEQFF.

This chain joins TRBV15 and TRBJ2-7; the D gene is possibly TRBD2 (7 bases). Trimming pared 3 bases from V and 2 bases from J, leaving 17 bases between. Germline V gene sequence: CDR1 LNHNV, CDR2 YYDKDF (reference sequence). The CDR3 has 16 amino acids. CDR3 DNA sequence: TGTGCCACCAGCAGGGGAGGGACACCGGGTACCTACGAGCAGTACTTC. Translating gives CATSRGGTPGTYEQYF.

The V call is TRBV2, the J call TRBJ2-7; 10 bases fit TRBD2. The CDR3 length is 13 residues. The V gene's germline CDR1 is SNHLY and CDR2 FYNNEI. J gave up 2 bases and V 8 bases, and 3 bases lay outside the gene matches. The CDR3 nucleotides are TGTGCCAGCCTAGCGGGGGTACCCTACGAGCAGTACTTC. This codes for CASLAGVPYEQYF. The full variable domain, in which reference TRBV2 and TRBJ2-7 provide the parts outside the CDR3, is EPEVTQTPSHQVTQMGQEVILRCVPISNHLYFYWYRQILGQKVEFLVSFYNNEISEKSEIFDDQFSVERPDGSNFTLKIRSTKLEDSAMYFCASLAGVPYEQYFGPGTRLTVT.

The genes are TRBV27 and TRBJ2-7; D uncertain. V lost 3 bases and J 0 bases, leaving 9 bases between the germline ends. From germline, CDR1 is MNHEY and CDR2 SMNVEV (reference sequence). This CDR3 has 14 residues. The DNA for the CDR3 is TGTGCCAGCAGTTTGGATAGGTCCTCCTACGAGCAGTACTTC. Encoded protein: CASSLDRSSYEQYF.

The chain couples TRBV9 to TRBJ2-7; possibly TRBD2 for D (6 bases). The CDR3 length is 14 residues. V lost 0 bases and J 7 bases, leaving 14 bases between the germline ends. CDR1 is SGDLS, CDR2 YYNGEE, per germline. CDR3 sequence (DNA): TGTGCCAGCAGCGTAGGTCTAGGGGCGGGGGAGCAGTACTTC. Encoded protein: CASSVGLGAGEQYF.

This chain uses TRBV30 with TRBJ1-5, with a possible D match to TRBD1 (6 bases). Trimming left V 1 base short and J 1 base short, with 8 bases between. The length of the CDR3 is 14 residues. Germline V gene sequence: CDR1 GTSNPN, CDR2 SVGIG (reference sequence). The CDR3 is CAWSGGQSNQPQHF. In DNA form, the CDR3 reads TGTGCCTGGAGTGGCGGACAGAGCAATCAGCCCCAGCATTTT.

This clone was counted once. The chain carries TRBV7-9 and TRBJ1-1, with D possibly being TRBD1 (5 bases). The CDR3 has 13 amino acids. Germline CDR1 and CDR2: SEHNR and FQNEAQ (reference sequence). V was cut by 4 bases and J by 4 bases, with 10 bases left in between. The CDR3 DNA follows: TGTGCCAGCAGCTGGGGGGGAACCACTGAAGCTTTCTTT. This gives the protein CASSWGGTTEAFF.

The rearrangement uses TRBV19 and TRBJ2-5; D possibly corresponds to TRBD2 (5 bases). The germline gives CDR1 LNHDA, CDR2 SQIVND (reference sequence). The CDR3 totals 18 residues. The ends were cut back, 9 bases at V and 2 bases at J, with 28 bases in the middle. The CDR3 is CASSESAEGRVWQETQYF. For the CDR3, the DNA is TGTGCCAGCTCTGAGTCGGCGGAAGGGAGAGTGTGGCAAGAGACCCAGTACTTC.

The genes are TRBV7-2 and TRBJ2-1, with 7 nucleotides matching TRBD2. This CDR3 contains 17 residues. Looked up from germline, CDR1 is SGHTA and CDR2 is FQGNSA. The J segment lost 5 bases and the V segment lost 7 bases, leaving 17 bases of the junction unmatched. In nucleotides, the CDR3 is TGTGCCAGCACCCCGAGGGGAGGGATCAACCCTGACAATGAGCAGTTCTTC. Translation: CASTPRGGINPDNEQFF.

This chain uses TRBV9 with TRBJ1-6; no clear D gene. This CDR3 is 17 amino acids long. V was trimmed by 3 bases and J by 0 bases, leaving 13 bases between them. Germline V gene lookup returns CDR1 SGDLS and CDR2 YYNGEE. As DNA, the CDR3 is TGTGCCAGCAGCGACACACAAAAGAGCTCCTATAATTCACCCCTCCACTTT. It encodes CASSDTQKSSYNSPLHF.

The J gene is TRBJ2-7, the V gene TRBV5-1, with D perhaps matching TRBD2 (6 bases). From germline, CDR1 is SGHRS and CDR2 YFSETQ. The CDR3 extends over 17 amino acids. V dropped 0 bases and J dropped 0 bases, with 16 bases sitting between them. The CDR3 nucleotides read TGCGCCAGCAGCTTGGCTCTTGGGGGGAGGAGCTCCTACGAGCAGTACTTC. It codes for CASSLALGGRSSYEQYF. The full variable domain, with the rest looked up from reference TRBV5-1 and TRBJ2-7, is KAGVTQTPRYLIKTRGQQVTLSCSPISGHRSVSWYQQTPGQGLQFLFEYFSETQRNKGNFPGRFSGRQFSNSRSEMNVSTLELGDSALYLCASSLALGGRSSYEQYFGPGTRLTVT.

This sequence joins TRBV9 and TRBJ1-2, with TRBD1 matching 8 bases. Germline assignment: CDR1 SGDLS and CDR2 YYNGEE. The length of the CDR3 is 13 residues. Trimming at V came to 4 bases and at J to 6 bases, leaving 5 bases not matched to a gene. The CDR3 DNA is TGTGCCAGCAGCCCCCTGACAGGGGATGGCTACACCTTC. Translation: CASSPLTGDGYTF.

In this sample, this clone turned up once. The rearrangement uses TRBV19 and TRBJ1-1, with unresolved D. The V end was cut by 1 base, the J end by 6 bases, with 9 bases between. The CDR3 consists of 13 residues. Per the germline V gene, CDR1 is LNHDA and CDR2 is SQIVND (reference sequence). CDR3 sequence: CASSIGPRAEAFF. In nucleotides, the CDR3 is TGTGCCAGTAGTATAGGACCTCGGGCTGAAGCTTTCTTT.

This chain links TRBV27 with TRBJ2-3; D is unresolved. This CDR3 has 12 residues. Germline V gene lookup returns CDR1 MNHEY and CDR2 SMNVEV (reference sequence). V shed 0 bases and J shed 2 bases, with 0 bases lying between them. CDR3: CASSLSTDTQYF. The CDR3 DNA sequence: TGTGCCAGCAGTTTATCCACAGATACGCAGTATTTT.

The chain employs TRBV7-3 and TRBJ2-1, with 10 positions matching TRBD2. There are 15 residues in the CDR3. Trimming took 6 bases from V and 8 from J; bases not matched to a gene: 10. Germline V CDR1 and CDR2: SGHTA, FQGTGA. This CDR3 is CASSEAGGPVDEQFF. Here the CDR3 DNA reads TGTGCCAGCAGTGAAGCGGGAGGGCCGGTCGATGAGCAGTTCTTC.

This sequence joins TRBV19 and TRBJ2-1; TRBD2 matches at 9 bases. From germline, CDR1 is LNHDA and CDR2 SQIVND (reference sequence). The CDR3 runs 15 residues. V dropped 5 bases and J dropped 6; count of bases not matched to a gene: 8. CDR3 sequence: CASSFSGTSPNEQFF. CDR3 nucleotides: TGTGCCAGTAGTTTCTCCGGGACTAGCCCCAATGAGCAGTTCTTC.

V usage is TRBV11-2 and J usage is TRBJ2-1; D could derive from TRBD1 or TRBD2 (5 bases each). The V gene lost 7 bases and the J gene lost 4 bases, with 14 bases spanning the gap. This CDR3 is 14 amino acids long. The V gene's germline CDR1 is SGHAT and CDR2 FQNNGV. This chain's CDR3 is CASKDRTGYNEQFF. The CDR3 bases are TGTGCCAGCAAAGACAGAACGGGGTACAATGAGCAGTTCTTC.

This chain connects TRBV7-9 to TRBJ2-3; 8 bases are a match to TRBD1. The CDR3 runs to 16 residues. The V gene end was trimmed by 1 base and the J gene end by 7 bases; junction bases not matched to a gene: 10. Germline values: CDR1 SEHNR, CDR2 FQNEAQ (reference sequence). The CDR3: CASSLVPRGQFNTQYF. CDR3 DNA sequence: TGTGCCAGCAGCTTAGTTCCCAGGGGGCAATTTAATACGCAGTATTTT.

CDR3 nucleotides: TGTGCCAGCAGCTGGGGGGCAGGGTGGCACACTGAAGCTTTCTTT. This encodes CASSWGAGWHTEAFF. V is TRBV5-6 and J is TRBJ1-1, with D perhaps matching TRBD1 (6 bases). Trimming cost V 3 bases and J 3 bases, with 15 bases left between them. This CDR3 is built from 15 residues. Germline-derived CDR1 and CDR2 are SGHDT and YYEEEE.

J is TRBJ2-6 and V is TRBV5-4; 8 bases map to TRBD2. The CDR3 consists of 17 residues. CDR1 and CDR2 from the germline V gene are SGHNT and YYREEE (reference sequence). With V trimmed by 5 bases and J by 0 bases, 7 bases remained unmatched. The DNA for the CDR3 is TGTGCCAGCAGTCGGGAGGGAGGGCCCTCTGGGGCCAACGTCCTGACTTTC. Amino acid sequence: CASSREGGPSGANVLTF.

V usage is TRBV6-5 and J usage is TRBJ2-7; D may be TRBD1 (6 bases). With 2 bases removed from V and 8 bases from J, the gap between germline ends came to 7 bases. There are 11 residues in the CDR3. CDR1 and CDR2 (germline): MNHEY, SVGAGI. The CDR3 sequence: CASSYQGKQYF. CDR3 nucleotides: TGTGCCAGCAGTTACCAGGGGAAGCAGTACTTC.